A selection of T cell receptor beta chains follows, all from one sample in a study of T cell responses to AZD1222 COVID-19 vaccine. Using immunoSEQ multiplex PCR, the repertoire was profiled, and TCRdb retains in-frame clones only, with some absent. The sample yields around 110,000 clones, 87% seen once. This material consisted of peripheral blood, taken 28 days after the second AZD1222 dose. The receptors shown here come from an adult who received the AZD1222 COVID-19 vaccine. Each CDR3 is given with its conserved first and last residue. A D gene is named only where the DNA matches it firmly. Clone size is given for some rows only: seen once, a few or many times, or a class if the clone is expanded.

TRBV4-3	TRBJ1-2	NA	NA	CASSQEREQWSYTF	TGCGCCAGCAGCCAAGAAAGGGAGCAATGGAGCTACACCTTC
TRBV15	TRBJ2-7	NA	NA	CATSAPGGDYEQYF	TGTGCCACGTCCGCCCCGGGTGGGGACTACGAGCAGTACTTC
TRBV14	TRBJ2-2	NA	TRBD1	CASSPTGVNTGELFF	TGTGCCAGCAGCCCAACAGGGGTGAACACCGGGGAGCTGTTTTTT
TRBV5-6	TRBJ1-1	NA	TRBD1	CASSLYRGYGNTEAFF	TGTGCCAGCAGCTTGTACAGGGGGTACGGGAACACTGAAGCTTTCTTT
TRBV6-2/TRBV6-3	TRBJ2-7	NA	NA	CASSYGDSYEQYF	TGTGCCAGCAGTTACGGGGATTCCTACGAGCAGTACTTC
TRBV5-5	TRBJ1-1	NA	NA	CASSLVLGGGDTEAFF	TGTGCCAGCAGCTTGGTCCTAGGAGGTGGGGACACTGAAGCTTTCTTT
TRBV27	TRBJ1-6	NA	NA	CASSLYGGMNSPLHF	TGTGCCAGCAGTTTATATGGGGGAATGAATTCACCCCTCCACTTT
TRBV6-5	TRBJ1-2	few	NA	CASSDSGIYGYTF	TGTGCCAGCAGTGACTCAGGTATCTATGGCTACACCTTC
TRBV27	TRBJ2-3	NA	TRBD1	CASSKEQGAVDTQYF	TGTGCCAGCAGCAAGGAACAGGGGGCTGTAGATACGCAGTATTTT
TRBV9	TRBJ1-2	NA	NA	CASSAGDIYGYTF	TGTGCCAGCAGCGCAGGGGACATCTATGGCTACACCTTC
TRBV19	TRBJ1-4	once	NA	CASSTGASNEKLFF	TGTGCCAGTAGTACGGGAGCGTCTAATGAAAAACTGTTTTTT
TRBV5-1	TRBJ1-1	NA	NA	CASSLQGATEAFF	TGCGCCAGCAGCTTGCAGGGAGCTACTGAAGCTTTCTTT